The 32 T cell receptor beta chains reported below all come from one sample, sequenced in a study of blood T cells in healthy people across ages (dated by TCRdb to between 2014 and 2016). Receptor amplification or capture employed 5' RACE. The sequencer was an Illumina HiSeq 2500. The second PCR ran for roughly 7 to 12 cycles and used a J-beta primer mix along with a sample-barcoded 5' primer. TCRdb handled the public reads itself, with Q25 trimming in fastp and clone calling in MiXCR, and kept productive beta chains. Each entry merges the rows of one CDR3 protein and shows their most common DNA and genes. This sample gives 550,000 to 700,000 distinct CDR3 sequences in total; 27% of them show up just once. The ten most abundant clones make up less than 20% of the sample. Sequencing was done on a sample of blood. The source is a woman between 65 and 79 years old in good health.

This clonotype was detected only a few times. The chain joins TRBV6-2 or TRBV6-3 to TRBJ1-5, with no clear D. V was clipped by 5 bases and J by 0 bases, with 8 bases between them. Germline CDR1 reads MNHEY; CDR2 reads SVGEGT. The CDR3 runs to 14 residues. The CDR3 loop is CASSPDYSNQPQHF. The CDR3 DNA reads TGTGCCAGCAGTCCGGATTATAGCAATCAGCCCCAGCATTTT.

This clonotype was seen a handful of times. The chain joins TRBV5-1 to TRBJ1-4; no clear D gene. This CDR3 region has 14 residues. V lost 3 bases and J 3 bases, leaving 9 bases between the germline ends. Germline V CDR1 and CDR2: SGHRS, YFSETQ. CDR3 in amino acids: CASSWVQPNEKLFF. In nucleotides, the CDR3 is TGCGCCAGCAGCTGGGTGCAGCCTAATGAAAAACTGTTTTTT.

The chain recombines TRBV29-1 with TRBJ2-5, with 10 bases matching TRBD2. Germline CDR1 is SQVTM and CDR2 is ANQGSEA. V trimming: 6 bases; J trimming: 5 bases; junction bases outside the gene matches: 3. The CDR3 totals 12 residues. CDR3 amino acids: CSVLLAGETQYF. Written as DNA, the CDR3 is TGCAGCGTCCTACTAGCGGGGGAGACCCAGTACTTC.

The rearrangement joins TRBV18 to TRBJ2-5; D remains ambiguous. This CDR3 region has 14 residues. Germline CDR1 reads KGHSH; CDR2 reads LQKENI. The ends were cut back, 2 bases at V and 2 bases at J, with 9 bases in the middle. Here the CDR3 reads CASSPMAGQETQYF. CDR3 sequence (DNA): TGTGCCAGCTCACCAATGGCAGGACAAGAGACCCAGTACTTC.

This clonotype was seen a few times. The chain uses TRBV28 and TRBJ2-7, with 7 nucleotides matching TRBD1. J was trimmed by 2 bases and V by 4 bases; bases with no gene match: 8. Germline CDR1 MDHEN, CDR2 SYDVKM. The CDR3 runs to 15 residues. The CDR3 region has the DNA TGTGCCAGCAGTTCACAGGGGATCCGCCCCTACGAGCAGTACTTC. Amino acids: CASSSQGIRPYEQYF.

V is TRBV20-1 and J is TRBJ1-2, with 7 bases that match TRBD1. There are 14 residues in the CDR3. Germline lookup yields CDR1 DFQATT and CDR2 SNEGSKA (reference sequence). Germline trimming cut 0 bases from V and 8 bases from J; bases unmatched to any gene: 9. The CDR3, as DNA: TGCAGTGCTAGAGATCGCTCGACAGGGAAAGGCTACACCTTC. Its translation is CSARDRSTGKGYTF.

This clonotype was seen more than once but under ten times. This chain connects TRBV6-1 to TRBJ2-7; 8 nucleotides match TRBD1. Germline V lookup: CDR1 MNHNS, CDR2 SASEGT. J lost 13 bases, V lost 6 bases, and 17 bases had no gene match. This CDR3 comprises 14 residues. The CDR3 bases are TGTGCCAGCAGAACGACAGGGGTGGCAATTTCCGGATACTTC. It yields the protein CASRTTGVAISGYF.

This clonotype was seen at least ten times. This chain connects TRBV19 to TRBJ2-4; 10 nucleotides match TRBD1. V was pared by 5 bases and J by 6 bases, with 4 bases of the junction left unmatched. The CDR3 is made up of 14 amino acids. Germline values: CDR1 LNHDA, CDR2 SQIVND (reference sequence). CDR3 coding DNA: TGTGCCAGTAGTCCCGGACAGGGGGTAAACATTCAGTACTTC. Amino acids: CASSPGQGVNIQYF.

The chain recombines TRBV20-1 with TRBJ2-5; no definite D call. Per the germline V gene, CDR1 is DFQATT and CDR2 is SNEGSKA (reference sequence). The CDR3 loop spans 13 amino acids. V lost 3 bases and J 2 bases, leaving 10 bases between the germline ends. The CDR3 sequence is CSASPYPQETQYF. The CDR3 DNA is TGCAGTGCTAGTCCATATCCTCAAGAGACCCAGTACTTC.

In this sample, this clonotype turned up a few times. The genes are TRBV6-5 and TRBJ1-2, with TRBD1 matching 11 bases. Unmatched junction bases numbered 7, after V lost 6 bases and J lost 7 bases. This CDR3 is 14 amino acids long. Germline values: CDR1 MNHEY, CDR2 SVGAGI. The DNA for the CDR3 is TGTGCCAGCAGGGCTACCGGGACAGGGGGTGGCTACACCTTC. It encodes CASRATGTGGGYTF.

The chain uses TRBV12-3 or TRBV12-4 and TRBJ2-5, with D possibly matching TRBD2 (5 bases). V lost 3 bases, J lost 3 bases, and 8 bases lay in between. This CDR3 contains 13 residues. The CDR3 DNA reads TGTGCCAGCAGTTTTCTAGCTGAAGAGACCCAGTACTTC. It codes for CASSFLAEETQYF.

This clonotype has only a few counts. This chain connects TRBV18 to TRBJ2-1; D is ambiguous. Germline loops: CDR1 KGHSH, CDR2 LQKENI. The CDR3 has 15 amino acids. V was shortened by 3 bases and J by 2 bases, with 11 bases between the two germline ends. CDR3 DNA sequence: TGTGCCAGCTCACCGGTCAATGGGGCCTACAATGAGCAGTTCTTC. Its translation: CASSPVNGAYNEQFF.

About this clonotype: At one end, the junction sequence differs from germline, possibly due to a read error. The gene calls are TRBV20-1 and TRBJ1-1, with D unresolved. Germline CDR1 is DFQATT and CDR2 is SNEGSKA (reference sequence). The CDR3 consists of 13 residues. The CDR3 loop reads CSASGSWNTEALF. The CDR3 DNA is TGCAGTGCTAGTGGCAGTTGGAACACTGAAGCTCTCTTT.

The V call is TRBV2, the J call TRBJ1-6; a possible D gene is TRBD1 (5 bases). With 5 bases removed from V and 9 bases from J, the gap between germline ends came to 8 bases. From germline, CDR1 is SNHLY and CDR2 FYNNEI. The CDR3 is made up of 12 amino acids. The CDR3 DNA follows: TGTGCCAGCAGTTCGGGGGGTTCACCCCTCCACTTT. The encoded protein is CASSSGGSPLHF.

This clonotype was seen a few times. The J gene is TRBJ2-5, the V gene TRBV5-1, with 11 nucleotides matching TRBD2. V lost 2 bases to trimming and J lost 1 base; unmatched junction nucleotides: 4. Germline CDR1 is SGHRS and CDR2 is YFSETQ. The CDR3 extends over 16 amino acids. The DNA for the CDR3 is TGCGCCAGCAGCTTCACTAGCGGGGGCCTCCAAGAGACCCAGTACTTC. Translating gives CASSFTSGGLQETQYF.

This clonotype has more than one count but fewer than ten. This CDR3 is CASKIRENNEQFF. The CDR3 DNA reads as TGTGCCAGCAAAATCAGGGAAAACAATGAGCAGTTCTTC. The V gene is TRBV3-1, the J gene TRBJ2-1; the D gene is possibly TRBD1 (5 bases). This CDR3 contains 13 residues. Germline values: CDR1 LGHDT, CDR2 YNNKEL (reference sequence). V was trimmed by 7 bases and J by 5 bases, leaving 12 bases between them.

This chain's CDR3 is CASSLAGLADEQFF. CDR3 coding DNA: TGTGCCAGCAGCTTAGCGGGACTAGCCGATGAGCAGTTCTTC. The rearrangement uses TRBV7-6 and TRBJ2-5; 9 bases agree with TRBD2. The last part of the DNA fits TRBJ2-1 better; the J call may be wrong. CDR3 length equals 14 residues. CDR1 and CDR2 (germline): SGHVS, FNYEAQ.

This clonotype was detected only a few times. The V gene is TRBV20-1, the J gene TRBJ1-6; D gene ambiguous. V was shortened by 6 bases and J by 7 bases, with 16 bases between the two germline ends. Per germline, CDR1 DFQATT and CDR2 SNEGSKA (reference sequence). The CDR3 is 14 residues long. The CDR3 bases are TGCAGTGCAAGTACGCTTGGGAGGAATTCACCCCTCCACTTT. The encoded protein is CSASTLGRNSPLHF.

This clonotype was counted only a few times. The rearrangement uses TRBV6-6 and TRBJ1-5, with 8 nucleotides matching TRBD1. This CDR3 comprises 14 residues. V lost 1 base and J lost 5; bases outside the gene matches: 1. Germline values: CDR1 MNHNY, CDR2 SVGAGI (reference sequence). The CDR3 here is CASSYLTGDQPQHF. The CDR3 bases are TGTGCCAGCAGTTACTTGACAGGGGATCAGCCCCAGCATTTT.

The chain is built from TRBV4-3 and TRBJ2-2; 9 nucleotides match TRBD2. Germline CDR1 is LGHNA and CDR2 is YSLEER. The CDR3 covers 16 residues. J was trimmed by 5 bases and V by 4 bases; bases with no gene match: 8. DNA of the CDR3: TGCGCCAGCAGCCGCGCGGGGGGGGATAGGACCGGGGAGCTGTTTTTT. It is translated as CASSRAGGDRTGELFF.

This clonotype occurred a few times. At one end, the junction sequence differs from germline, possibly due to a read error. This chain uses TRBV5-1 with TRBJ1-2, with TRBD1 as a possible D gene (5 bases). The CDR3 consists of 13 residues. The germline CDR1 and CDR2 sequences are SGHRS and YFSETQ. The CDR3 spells CASSLDSSYGYTF. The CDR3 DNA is TGTGCCAGCAGCTTAGACAGTAGCTATGGCTACACCTTC.

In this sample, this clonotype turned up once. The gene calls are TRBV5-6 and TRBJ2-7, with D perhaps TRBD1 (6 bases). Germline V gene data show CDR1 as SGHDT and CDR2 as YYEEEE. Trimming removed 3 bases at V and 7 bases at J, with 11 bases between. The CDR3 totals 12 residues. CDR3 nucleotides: TGTGCCAGCAGCTACGACAGGTTGGAGCAGTACTTC. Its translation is CASSYDRLEQYF.

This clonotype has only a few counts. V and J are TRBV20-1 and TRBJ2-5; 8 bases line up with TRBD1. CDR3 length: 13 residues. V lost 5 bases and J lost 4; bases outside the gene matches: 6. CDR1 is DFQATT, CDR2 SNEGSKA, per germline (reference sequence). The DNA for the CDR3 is TGCAGTGCTGGAAGACAGGGGTTAGAGACCCAGTACTTC. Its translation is CSAGRQGLETQYF.

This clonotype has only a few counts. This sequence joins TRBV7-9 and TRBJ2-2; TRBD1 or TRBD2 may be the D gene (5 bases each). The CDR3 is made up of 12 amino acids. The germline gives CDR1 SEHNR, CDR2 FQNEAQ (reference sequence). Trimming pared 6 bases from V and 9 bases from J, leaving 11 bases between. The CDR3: CASRSGTRELFF. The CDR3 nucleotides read TGTGCCAGCAGATCCGGGACCCGGGAGCTGTTTTTT. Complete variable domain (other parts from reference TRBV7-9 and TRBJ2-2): DTGVSQNPRHKITKRGQNVTFRCDPISEHNRLYWYRQTLGQGPEFLTYFQNEAQLEKSRLLSDRFSAERPKGSFSTLEIQRTEQGDSAMYLCASRSGTRELFFGEGSRLTVL.

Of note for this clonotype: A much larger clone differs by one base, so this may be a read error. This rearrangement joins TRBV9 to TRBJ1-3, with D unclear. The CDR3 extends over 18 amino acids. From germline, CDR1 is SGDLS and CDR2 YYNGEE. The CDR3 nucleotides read TGTGCCAGCAGCCCAGTTTCGGGCCGGGTTTATTCTGGAAACGCCATATATTTT. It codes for CASSPVSGRVYSGNAIYF.

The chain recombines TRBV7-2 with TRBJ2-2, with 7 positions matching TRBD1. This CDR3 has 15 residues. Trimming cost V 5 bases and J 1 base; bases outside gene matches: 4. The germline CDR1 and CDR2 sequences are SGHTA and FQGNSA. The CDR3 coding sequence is TGTGCCAGCAGCGCGACAGGGATGAACACCGGGGAGCTGTTTTTT. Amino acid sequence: CASSATGMNTGELFF.

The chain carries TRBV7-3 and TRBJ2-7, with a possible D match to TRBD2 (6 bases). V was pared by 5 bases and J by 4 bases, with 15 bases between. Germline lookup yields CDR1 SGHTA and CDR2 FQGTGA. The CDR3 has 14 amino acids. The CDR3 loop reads CASSDGTAGYEQYF. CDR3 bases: TGTGCCAGCAGCGACGGGACCGCGGGGTACGAGCAGTACTTC.

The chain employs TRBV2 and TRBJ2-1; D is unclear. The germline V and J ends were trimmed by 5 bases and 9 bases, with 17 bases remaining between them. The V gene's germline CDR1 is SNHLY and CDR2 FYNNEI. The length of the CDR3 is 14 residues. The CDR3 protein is CASSQVAPGTEQFF. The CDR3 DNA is TGTGCCAGCAGTCAGGTAGCCCCCGGCACTGAGCAGTTCTTC.

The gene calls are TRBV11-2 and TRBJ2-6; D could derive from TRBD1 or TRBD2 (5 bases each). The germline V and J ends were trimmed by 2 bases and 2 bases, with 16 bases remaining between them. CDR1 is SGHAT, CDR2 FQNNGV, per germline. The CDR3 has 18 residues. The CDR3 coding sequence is TGTGCCAGCAGCTTAAGGGACCCTCGGGGAGCTGGGGCCAACGTCCTGACTTTC. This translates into CASSLRDPRGAGANVLTF.

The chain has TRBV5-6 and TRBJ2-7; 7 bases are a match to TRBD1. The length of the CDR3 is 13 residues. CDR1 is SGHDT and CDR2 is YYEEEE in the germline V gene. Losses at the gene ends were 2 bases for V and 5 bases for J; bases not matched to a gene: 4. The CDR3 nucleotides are TGTGCCAGCAGCTTCCAAACAGGGGACGAGCAGTACTTC. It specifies CASSFQTGDEQYF.

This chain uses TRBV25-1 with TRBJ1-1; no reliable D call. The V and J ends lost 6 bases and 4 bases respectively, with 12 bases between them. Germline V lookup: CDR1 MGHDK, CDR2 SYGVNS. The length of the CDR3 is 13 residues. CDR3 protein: CASSFTLGTEAFF. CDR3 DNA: TGTGCCAGCAGCTTCACCTTGGGCACTGAAGCTTTCTTT.

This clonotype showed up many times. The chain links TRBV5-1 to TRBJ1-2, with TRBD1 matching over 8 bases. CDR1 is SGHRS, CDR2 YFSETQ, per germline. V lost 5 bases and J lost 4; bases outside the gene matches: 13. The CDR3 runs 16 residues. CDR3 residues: CASSSRTGMFVYGYTF. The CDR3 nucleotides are TGCGCCAGCAGTTCCCGGACAGGGATGTTCGTCTATGGCTACACCTTC. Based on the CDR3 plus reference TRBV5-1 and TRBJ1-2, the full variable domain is KAGVTQTPRYLIKTRGQQVTLSCSPISGHRSVSWYQQTPGQGLQFLFEYFSETQRNKGNFPGRFSGRQFSNSRSEMNVSTLELGDSALYLCASSSRTGMFVYGYTFGSGTRLTVV.